Below are 20 T cell receptor beta chains sequenced from a single sample in a study of graft-versus-host responses after intestinal transplantation. Data came from immunoSEQ multiplex PCR; TCRdb stores just in-frame clones and leaves some out. The data contain approximately 21,000 clones, roughly two fifths of them singletons. There were some 200,000 CFSE-labeled responder cells plated together with some 200,000 irradiated, violet-dye-labeled stimulator cells. Material: alloreactive CD8+ T cells from a mixed lymphocyte reaction culture, obtained before transplantation. Regarding subset: CFSE-low proliferating T cells sorted from approximately 6-day pre-transplant mixed lymphocyte reaction (GvH or HvG direction). Every receptor here comes from a human patient who was an organ donor for intestinal transplantation.

The genes are TRBV19 and TRBJ1-1, with D unresolved. CDR3 size: 11 residues. Trimming took off 4 bases at V and 12 bases at J, with 12 bases between the two ends. Germline V lookup: CDR1 LNHDA, CDR2 SQIVND (reference sequence). As DNA, the CDR3 is TGTGCCAGTAGTACGGGAGGTGGTACTTTCTTT. Its translation: CASSTGGGTFF.

The genes are TRBV28 and TRBJ1-5; D not certain. Germline assignment: CDR1 MDHEN and CDR2 SYDVKM. This CDR3 contains 11 residues. V gave up 2 bases and J gave up 7 bases, with 3 bases separating them. The DNA of the CDR3 is TGTGCCAGCAGTTTAGGGCAGCCCCAGCATTTT. Translating gives CASSLGQPQHF.

In this sample, this clone is medium-sized. The rearrangement joins TRBV30 to TRBJ1-1; D uncertain. This CDR3 region has 14 residues. With 0 bases removed from V and 2 bases from J, the gap between germline ends came to 10 bases. CDR1 is GTSNPN, CDR2 SVGIG, per germline (reference sequence). This CDR3 reads CAWSVGLGNTEAFF. In DNA, the CDR3 is TGTGCCTGGAGTGTGGGTCTGGGAAACACTGAAGCTTTCTTT.

The table lists this clone with a few counts. The J gene is TRBJ2-1, the V gene TRBV5-1; D is unresolved. Trimming shortened V by 5 bases and J by 0 bases, and 9 bases separated the two germline ends. The CDR3 runs to 14 residues. CDR1 and CDR2 (germline): SGHRS, YFSETQ. This CDR3 reads CASRSAGSYNEQFF. CDR3 in DNA: TGCGCCAGCAGGAGCGCTGGCTCCTACAATGAGCAGTTCTTC.

This chain connects TRBV5-4 to TRBJ2-7; D might be TRBD2 (6 bases). Trimming removed 0 bases from V and 9 bases from J, with 13 bases in between. CDR3 length: 13 residues. Per the germline V gene, CDR1 is SGHNT and CDR2 is YYREEE (reference sequence). The CDR3 sequence: CASSLGTPSAQYF. CDR3 bases: TGTGCCAGCAGCTTGGGAACGCCTAGCGCGCAGTACTTC.

The chain joins TRBV6-6 to TRBJ2-7, with TRBD2 as a possible D gene (6 bases). Trimming shortened V by 2 bases and J by 1 base, and 12 bases separated the two germline ends. The CDR3 runs to 15 residues. Germline CDR1 reads MNHNY; CDR2 reads SVGAGI (reference sequence). The DNA for the CDR3 is TGTGCCAGCAGTTACGGTAGCGGAAATTCCTACGAGCAGTACTTC. The encoded protein is CASSYGSGNSYEQYF.

The rearrangement links TRBV19 to TRBJ2-2; TRBD2 matches 12 bases. J gave up 4 bases and V 6 bases, and 6 bases lay outside the gene matches. Germline V gene sequence: CDR1 LNHDA, CDR2 SQIVND (reference sequence). There are 16 residues in the CDR3. CDR3 nucleotide sequence: TGTGCCAGTAGACCACTAGCGGGAGGTATCACCGGGGAGCTGTTTTTT. This gives the protein CASRPLAGGITGELFF.

This chain connects TRBV6-1 to TRBJ2-1; D is unclear. Between the trimmed V and J ends, which lost 5 bases and 10 bases, there was a span of 9 bases. From germline, CDR1 is MNHNS and CDR2 SASEGT. This CDR3 region has 11 residues. CDR3 nucleotide sequence: TGTGCCAGCAGTTACGCGTGGGAGCAGTTCTTC. Amino acids: CASSYAWEQFF.

The chain couples TRBV11-2 to TRBJ2-7; D gene uncertain. V lost 2 bases to trimming and J lost 2 bases, with 7 bases between them. CDR3 length: 13 residues. Looked up from germline, CDR1 is SGHAT and CDR2 is FQNNGV. The CDR3 region is CASSLSETYEQYF. The CDR3 nucleotides read TGTGCCAGCAGCTTAAGTGAAACCTACGAGCAGTACTTC.

This clone was seen a few times. The V call is TRBV14, the J call TRBJ2-1; D is ambiguous. The CDR3 spans 15 residues. Germline V gene sequence: CDR1 SGHDN, CDR2 FVKESK. V shed 1 base and J shed 0 bases, with 7 bases lying between them. CDR3 loop: CASSQVASSYNEQFF. DNA for the CDR3: TGTGCCAGCAGCCAAGTGGCTAGCTCCTACAATGAGCAGTTCTTC. Using reference TRBV14 and TRBJ2-1 for the parts outside the CDR3, the full variable domain is EAGVTQFPSHSVIEKGQTVTLRCDPISGHDNLYWYRRVMGKEIKFLLHFVKESKQDESGMPNNRFLAERTGGTYSTLKVQPAELEDSGVYFCASSQVASSYNEQFFGPGTRLTVL.

The chain carries TRBV30 and TRBJ2-7; 8 bases line up with TRBD1. CDR3 size: 15 residues. Germline CDR1 reads GTSNPN; CDR2 reads SVGIG (reference sequence). The V and J ends lost 5 bases and 3 bases, in that order; junction bases with no gene match: 12. CDR3 residues: CAWAEGQGHFYEQYF. In DNA, the CDR3 is TGTGCCTGGGCCGAAGGACAGGGCCATTTCTACGAGCAGTACTTC.

The chain links TRBV6-5 to TRBJ2-1, with D perhaps matching TRBD2 (5 bases). Deletions cut 1 base from V and 8 bases from J, with 6 bases between. Germline V gene lookup returns CDR1 MNHEY and CDR2 SVGAGI. CDR3 size: 12 residues. The CDR3 loop reads CASSYYGDEQFF. For the CDR3, the DNA is TGTGCCAGCAGTTACTACGGGGATGAGCAGTTCTTC.

Comments on this clone: At the DNA level, this CDR3 is encoded by other sequences in the same sample as well. The V gene is TRBV9, the J gene TRBJ2-3, with D possibly called TRBD1 or TRBD2 (6 bases each). The CDR3 spans 15 residues. Trimming stripped 0 bases from V and 0 bases from J, with 8 bases between. Per the germline V gene, CDR1 is SGDLS and CDR2 is YYNGEE. CDR3 DNA: TGTGCCAGCAGCGTAGGGGGGGCTAGCACAGATACGCAGTATTTT. This encodes CASSVGGASTDTQYF.

The V and J genes are TRBV27 and TRBJ2-7; 8 bases match TRBD1. The CDR3 sequence is 15 residues long. Germline V gene sequence: CDR1 MNHEY, CDR2 SMNVEV (reference sequence). The V and J ends lost 0 bases and 3 bases, in that order; junction bases with no gene match: 4. The CDR3: CASSLSRTGFYEQYF. CDR3 DNA sequence: TGTGCCAGCAGTTTATCTCGGACAGGGTTCTACGAGCAGTACTTC.

In this sample, this clone turned up a few times. The gene calls are TRBV6-5 and TRBJ2-1; D remains unclear. V lost 4 bases to trimming and J lost 2 bases, with 6 bases between them. From germline, CDR1 is MNHEY and CDR2 SVGAGI. There are 13 residues in the CDR3. The CDR3 loop reads CASSSSTYNEQFF. The CDR3 DNA follows: TGTGCCAGCAGTTCGTCGACCTACAATGAGCAGTTCTTC.

This clone was seen a handful of times. The gene calls are TRBV6-1 and TRBJ1-3, with D perhaps matching TRBD1 (5 bases). Trimming removed 3 bases at V and 4 bases at J, with 13 bases between. CDR3 size: 15 residues. The germline V gene has CDR1 MNHNS and CDR2 SASEGT. CDR3: CASSDRGDYGNTIYF. The CDR3 bases are TGTGCCAGCAGTGATCGGGGGGACTACGGAAACACCATATATTTT.

This clone was observed a few times. The J gene is TRBJ2-7, the V gene TRBV29-1; 7 nucleotides line up with TRBD2. CDR1 and CDR2 (germline): SQVTM, ANQGSEA. The CDR3 has 15 residues. V was pared by 2 bases and J by 7 bases, with 14 bases of the junction left unmatched. This chain's CDR3 is CSVETGEGRFLEQYF. CDR3 sequence (DNA): TGCAGCGTTGAAACGGGGGAGGGCCGTTTTTTAGAGCAGTACTTC.

In its sample, this clone is medium-sized. The rearrangement uses TRBV15 and TRBJ2-2, with D uncertain. With 0 bases removed from V and 6 bases from J, the gap between germline ends came to 14 bases. Germline CDR1 reads LNHNV; CDR2 reads YYDKDF (reference sequence). The CDR3 is made up of 16 amino acids. The CDR3 DNA reads as TGTGCCACCAGCAGAGATTGGGCAGATAGTTCCGGGGAGCTGTTTTTT. It is translated as CATSRDWADSSGELFF.

This clone appeared a few times. The chain carries TRBV4-2 and TRBJ2-1; D is perhaps TRBD2 (5 bases). V was pared by 5 bases and J by 2 bases, with 7 bases between. The V gene's germline CDR1 is LGHNA and CDR2 YNFKEQ. CDR3 size: 13 residues. CDR3 sequence (DNA): TGTGCCAGCAGCGGACTCACCTACAATGAGCAGTTCTTC. It codes for CASSGLTYNEQFF.

The rearrangement uses TRBV7-2 and TRBJ2-7; D is ambiguous. Trimming cost V 2 bases and J 3 bases, with 8 bases left between them. The CDR3 length is 13 residues. Germline V gene lookup returns CDR1 SGHTA and CDR2 FQGNSA. The CDR3 sequence: CASSLRPYYEQYF. The CDR3 DNA reads TGTGCCAGCAGCTTACGCCCGTACTACGAGCAGTACTTC.